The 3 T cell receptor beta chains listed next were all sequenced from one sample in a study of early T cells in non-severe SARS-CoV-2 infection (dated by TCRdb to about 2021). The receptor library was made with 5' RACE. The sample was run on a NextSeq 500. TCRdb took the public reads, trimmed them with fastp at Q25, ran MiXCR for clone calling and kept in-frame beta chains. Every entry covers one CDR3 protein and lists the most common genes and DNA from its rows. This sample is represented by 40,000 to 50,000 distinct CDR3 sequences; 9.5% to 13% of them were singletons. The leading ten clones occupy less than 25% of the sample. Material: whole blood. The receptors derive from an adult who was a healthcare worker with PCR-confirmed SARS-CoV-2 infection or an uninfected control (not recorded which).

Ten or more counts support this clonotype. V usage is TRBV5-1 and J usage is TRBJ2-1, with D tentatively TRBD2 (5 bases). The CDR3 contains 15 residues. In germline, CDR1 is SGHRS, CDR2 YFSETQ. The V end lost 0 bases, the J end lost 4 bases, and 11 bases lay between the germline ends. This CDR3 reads CASSLAFGGYNEQFF. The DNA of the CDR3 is TGCGCCAGCAGCTTGGCCTTCGGCGGGTACAATGAGCAGTTCTTC.

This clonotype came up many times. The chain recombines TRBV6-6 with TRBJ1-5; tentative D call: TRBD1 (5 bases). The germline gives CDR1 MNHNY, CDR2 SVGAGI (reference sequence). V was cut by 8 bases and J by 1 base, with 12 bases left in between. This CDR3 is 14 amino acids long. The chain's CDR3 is CASAGGASNQPQHF. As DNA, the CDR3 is TGTGCCAGCGCAGGAGGGGCCAGCAATCAGCCCCAGCATTTT.

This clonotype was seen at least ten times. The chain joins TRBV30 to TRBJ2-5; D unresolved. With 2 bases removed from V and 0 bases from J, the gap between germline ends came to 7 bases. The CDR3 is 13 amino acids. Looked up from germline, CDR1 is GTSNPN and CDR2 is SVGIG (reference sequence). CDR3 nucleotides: TGTGCCTGGAGTCTTGGTCACCAAGAGACCCAGTACTTC. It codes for CAWSLGHQETQYF.